These 11 T cell receptor beta chains were sequenced from one sample in a study of cytomegalovirus exposure and HLA in healthy donors. PCR amplification relied on 60 Vbeta primers (plus 13 Jbeta primers). TCRdb's copy holds only in-frame clones and misses some; the assay was immunoSEQ multiplex PCR. The table has under 200,000 clones, 82% seen once. Material for sequencing was PBMCs. The receptor source for this set is a girl between 10 and 17 years old in good health and CMV-seropositive.

This clone was observed a handful of times. This sequence joins TRBV6-1 and TRBJ2-2, with D perhaps matching TRBD1 (5 bases). Trimming cost V 2 bases and J 1 base, with 8 bases left between them. CDR1 is MNHNS and CDR2 is SASEGT in the germline V gene. The CDR3 length is 15 residues. The CDR3, as DNA: TGTGCCAGCAGTGAATTTCAGGGGAACACCGGGGAGCTGTTTTTT. It codes for CASSEFQGNTGELFF.

The chain employs TRBV5-4 and TRBJ1-1, with D possibly TRBD1 on 5 matching bases. This CDR3 comprises 14 residues. The V and J ends lost 0 bases and 5 bases respectively, with 11 bases between them. Germline CDR1 reads SGHNT; CDR2 reads YYREEE (reference sequence). The CDR3 region has the DNA TGTGCCAGCAGCTTGGCTTCAGGGAATACTGAAGCTTTCTTT. This sequence encodes CASSLASGNTEAFF.

The CDR3 loop reads CASTSDRVLDTEAFF. CDR3 nucleotide sequence: TGCGCCAGCACCTCGGACAGGGTCTTGGACACTGAAGCTTTCTTT. This chain connects TRBV10-2 to TRBJ1-1, with 8 nucleotides matching TRBD1. Germline trimming cut 7 bases from V and 3 bases from J; bases unmatched to any gene: 10. Germline-derived CDR1 and CDR2 are WSHSY and SAAADI. The CDR3 covers 15 residues.

This clone was counted between two and nine times. This chain connects TRBV5-1 to TRBJ1-1; 10 positions agree with TRBD1. V shed 4 bases, J shed 5 bases, and the junction held 5 bases outside the gene matches. CDR3 length: 14 amino acids. Germline V gene sequence: CDR1 SGHRS, CDR2 YFSETQ. The CDR3 spells CASSGTGVWTEAFF. CDR3 DNA sequence: TGCGCCAGCAGCGGGACAGGGGTGTGGACTGAAGCTTTCTTT.

The chain combines TRBV5-4 with TRBJ1-2; D is perhaps TRBD1 (5 bases). Germline loops: CDR1 SGHNT, CDR2 YYREEE (reference sequence). The V and J ends lost 3 bases and 3 bases respectively, with 12 bases between them. The length of the CDR3 is 14 residues. The CDR3 reads CASSSGTGHYGYTF. CDR3 coding DNA: TGTGCCAGCAGCTCTGGGACTGGGCACTATGGCTACACCTTC.

This chain joins TRBV6-1 and TRBJ2-7; 8 bases line up with TRBD2. The CDR3 consists of 13 residues. The ends lost 2 bases at V and 6 bases at J; junction bases unmatched: 3. Germline V gene data show CDR1 as MNHNS and CDR2 as SASEGT. CDR3 sequence (DNA): TGTGCCAGCAGTGAACCCGGGACTAGCGAGCAGTACTTC. Protein: CASSEPGTSEQYF.

V is TRBV13 and J is TRBJ2-3; possibly TRBD1 for D (6 bases). V dropped 5 bases and J dropped 7 bases, with 13 bases sitting between them. The CDR3 is made up of 13 amino acids. Germline-derived CDR1 and CDR2 are PRHDT and FYEKMQ (reference sequence). In DNA, the CDR3 is TGTGCCAGCAGCCCTTACAGGGTCAATACGCAGTATTTT. It is translated as CASSPYRVNTQYF.

This chain uses TRBV30 with TRBJ2-3; TRBD2 matches 7 bases. The CDR3 spans 19 residues. Germline values: CDR1 GTSNPN, CDR2 SVGIG (reference sequence). J gave up 5 bases and V 3 bases, and 23 bases lay outside the gene matches. CDR3 DNA: TGTGCCTGGAGAACTGGTAGCGGGCGAACCAAGGACACTTTAGATACGCAGTATTTT. It encodes CAWRTGSGRTKDTLDTQYF.

As DNA, the CDR3 is TGTGCCACCAGCAGAGAGCGGAATTACGAGCAGTACTTC. Its protein is CATSRERNYEQYF. The chain couples TRBV15 to TRBJ2-7; D is unclear. The CDR3 sequence is 13 residues long. Trimming cost V 0 bases and J 4 bases, with 7 bases left between them. From germline, CDR1 is LNHNV and CDR2 YYDKDF (reference sequence).

This chain uses TRBV7-8 with TRBJ2-1, with 10 positions matching TRBD2. The CDR3 covers 16 residues. Germline V gene lookup returns CDR1 SGHVS and CDR2 FQNEAQ. The V gene end was trimmed by 5 bases and the J gene end by 9 bases; junction bases not matched to a gene: 13. The CDR3 spells CASSVYSGGSSVEQFF. CDR3 nucleotide sequence: TGTGCCAGCAGCGTCTATAGCGGGGGGTCGAGTGTTGAGCAGTTCTTC.

This chain joins TRBV16 and TRBJ2-1; 7 bases map to TRBD2. V lost 0 bases and J lost 0; bases outside the gene matches: 5. Germline V gives CDR1 KGHSY, CDR2 FQNENV. The CDR3 totals 17 residues. The CDR3 spells CASSQSRGVSSYNEQFF. CDR3 DNA sequence: TGTGCCAGCAGCCAATCCCGGGGGGTTAGCTCCTACAATGAGCAGTTCTTC.